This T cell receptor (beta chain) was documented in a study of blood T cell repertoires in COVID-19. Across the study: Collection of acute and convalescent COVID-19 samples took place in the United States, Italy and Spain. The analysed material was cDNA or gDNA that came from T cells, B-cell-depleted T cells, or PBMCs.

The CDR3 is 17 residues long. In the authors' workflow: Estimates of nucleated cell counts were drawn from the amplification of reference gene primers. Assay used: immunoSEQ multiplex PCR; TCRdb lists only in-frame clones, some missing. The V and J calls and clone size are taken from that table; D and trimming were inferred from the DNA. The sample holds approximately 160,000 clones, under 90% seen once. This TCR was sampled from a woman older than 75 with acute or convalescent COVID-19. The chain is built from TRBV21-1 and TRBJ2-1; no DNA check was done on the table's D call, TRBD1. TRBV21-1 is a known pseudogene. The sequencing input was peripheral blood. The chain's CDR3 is CASSETTGGPQLNEQFF. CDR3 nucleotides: TGTGCCAGCAGCGAAACAACAGGGGGCCCTCAGCTCAATGAGCAGTTCTTC.